Below, 31 T cell receptor beta chains from the same sample are listed, as sequenced in a study of cytomegalovirus exposure and HLA in healthy donors. The table came from immunoSEQ multiplex PCR; TCRdb's copy has only in-frame clones and leaves some out. The sample has about 110,000 clones; about 85% are singletons. Specimen: PBMCs. The receptors stem from a woman younger than 35 in good health and CMV-seronegative.

The genes are TRBV5-6 and TRBJ1-2, with D possibly TRBD1 on 5 matching bases. CDR3 length: 14 residues. V lost 0 bases and J 5 bases, leaving 11 bases between the germline ends. Germline CDR1 is SGHDT and CDR2 is YYEEEE. The CDR3 sequence is CASSLEGSSYGYTF. The CDR3 region has the DNA TGTGCCAGCAGCTTGGAGGGGTCTTCTTATGGCTACACCTTC. Together with reference TRBV5-6 and TRBJ1-2, the CDR3 gives the full variable domain: DAGVTQSPTHLIKTRGQQVTLRCSPKSGHDTVSWYQQALGQGPQFIFQYYEEEERQRGNFPDRFSGHQFPNYSSELNVNALLLGDSALYLCASSLEGSSYGYTFGSGTRLTVV.

V gene TRBV7-2 combines with J gene TRBJ2-1, with TRBD2 matching 8 bases. V lost 1 base to trimming and J lost 9 bases; unmatched junction nucleotides: 5. Germline V gene lookup returns CDR1 SGHTA and CDR2 FQGNSA. This CDR3 comprises 14 residues. The CDR3 reads CASSLGFAGGEQFF. CDR3 DNA sequence: TGTGCCAGCAGCTTAGGATTTGCGGGAGGTGAGCAGTTCTTC.

The J gene is TRBJ2-7, the V gene TRBV4-2, with 9 bases identical to TRBD2. The V gene's germline CDR1 is LGHNA and CDR2 YNFKEQ. The length of the CDR3 is 15 residues. The V gene end was trimmed by 0 bases and the J gene end by 5 bases; junction bases not matched to a gene: 5. CDR3 protein: CASSQEAGGPNEQYF. The CDR3 DNA reads as TGTGCCAGCAGCCAAGAGGCGGGGGGGCCGAACGAGCAGTACTTC.

The chain is built from TRBV7-9 and TRBJ2-7; no definite D call. The CDR3 runs to 13 residues. The ends were cut back, 5 bases at V and 4 bases at J, with 12 bases in the middle. The germline gives CDR1 SEHNR, CDR2 FQNEAQ (reference sequence). The DNA for the CDR3 is TGTGCCAGCAGCCTCCCGAACCTATACGAGCAGTACTTC. Translating gives CASSLPNLYEQYF.

This chain links TRBV9 with TRBJ2-7, with D unclear. Germline CDR1 and CDR2: SGDLS and YYNGEE. The V end was cut by 1 base, the J end by 3 bases, with 14 bases between. The CDR3 is 15 residues long. CDR3 DNA: TGTGCCAGCAGCGTACGGGTCGGGTCTGACTACGAGCAGTACTTC. The encoded protein is CASSVRVGSDYEQYF.

The chain uses TRBV6-5 and TRBJ1-2; possible D gene TRBD1, 6 bases. Per germline, CDR1 MNHEY and CDR2 SVGAGI. V lost 6 bases and J 3 bases, leaving 17 bases between the germline ends. This CDR3 has 15 amino acids. The CDR3 loop reads CASSRDTKGDYGYTF. In DNA, the CDR3 is TGTGCCAGCAGCCGGGACACCAAGGGCGACTATGGCTACACCTTC.

A word on this clone: One end of the junction does not line up with germline, which may come from a read error. This sequence joins TRBV6-1 and TRBJ1-2; weak D call: TRBD1 (6 bases). The CDR3 is 15 amino acids. Per germline, CDR1 MNHNS and CDR2 SASEGT. CDR3 coding DNA: TGTGCCAGCAGTGAAGCTCTGGGACAAAACAATGGCTGCACCTTC. Its translation: CASSEALGQNNGCTF.

This rearrangement joins TRBV4-2 to TRBJ1-3; 7 bases map to TRBD1. The V gene end was trimmed by 0 bases and the J gene end by 5 bases; junction bases not matched to a gene: 4. CDR3 length: 15 amino acids. Germline lookup yields CDR1 LGHNA and CDR2 YNFKEQ. CDR3 nucleotide sequence: TGTGCCAGCAGCCAAGAGAACAGGGGCAGAAACACCATATATTTT. Translated, it gives CASSQENRGRNTIYF.

There are a few counts of this clone. J is TRBJ2-1 and V is TRBV6-5, with 13 nucleotides matching TRBD2. V gave up 2 bases and J gave up 6 bases; unmatched junction bases: 1. The CDR3 runs 15 residues. The germline CDR1 and CDR2 sequences are MNHEY and SVGAGI. CDR3 sequence reads: CASSYTSGGANEQFF. CDR3 DNA: TGTGCCAGCAGTTACACTAGCGGGGGGGCCAATGAGCAGTTCTTC.

This chain connects TRBV27 to TRBJ2-5; D is possibly TRBD1 (6 bases). Germline CDR1 is MNHEY and CDR2 is SMNVEV (reference sequence). This CDR3 region has 13 residues. V lost 7 bases and J lost 5, with 14 bases in between. The CDR3 sequence is CASILDRWETQYF. The CDR3 region has the DNA TGTGCCAGCATCCTCGACAGGTGGGAGACCCAGTACTTC.

The rearrangement joins TRBV27 to TRBJ1-2, with D perhaps matching TRBD1 (5 bases). The germline V gene has CDR1 MNHEY and CDR2 SMNVEV (reference sequence). Trimming pared 6 bases from V and 8 bases from J, leaving 10 bases between. The CDR3 runs to 11 residues. CDR3 bases: TGTGCCAGCAGGGGGACTTTCGGCTACACCTTC. Amino acid sequence: CASRGTFGYTF.

V usage is TRBV19 and J usage is TRBJ2-1; weak D call: TRBD2 (7 bases). Trimming took 10 bases from V and 10 from J, leaving 23 bases between them. This CDR3 has 14 amino acids. Germline loops: CDR1 LNHDA, CDR2 SQIVND (reference sequence). The CDR3 protein is CATDGRRGRGEQFF. CDR3 sequence (DNA): TGTGCCACTGATGGCCGGCGGGGGAGGGGGGAGCAGTTCTTC.

The V gene is TRBV7-7, the J gene TRBJ1-1; 7 positions agree with TRBD1. The CDR3 spans 13 residues. Per the germline V gene, CDR1 is SSHAT and CDR2 is FNYEAQ (reference sequence). Trimming cost V 5 bases and J 3 bases; bases outside gene matches: 3. CDR3 sequence reads: CASSRDSYTEAFF. The CDR3 DNA is TGTGCCAGCAGCCGGGACAGCTACACTGAAGCTTTCTTT.

A few counts support this clone. The chain couples TRBV6-4 to TRBJ1-6, with 7 bases matching TRBD1. Per the germline V gene, CDR1 is MRHNA and CDR2 is SNTAGT. The CDR3 is 14 amino acids. Trimming cost V 10 bases and J 5 bases; bases outside gene matches: 8. CDR3 sequence: CATRGTDDNSPLHF. The CDR3 region has the DNA TGTGCCACCCGAGGGACAGATGATAATTCACCCCTCCACTTT.

V gene TRBV6-5 combines with J gene TRBJ2-1; D may be TRBD1 (6 bases). This CDR3 comprises 16 residues. V was trimmed by 0 bases and J by 2 bases, leaving 11 bases between them. CDR1 is MNHEY, CDR2 SVGAGI, per germline. The DNA of the CDR3 is TGTGCCAGCAGTTACTCACAGGGCCTCCCCTACAATGAGCAGTTCTTC. This codes for CASSYSQGLPYNEQFF.

This sequence joins TRBV5-4 and TRBJ1-3; 8 bases match TRBD1. The ends lost 2 bases at V and 4 bases at J; junction bases unmatched: 5. The V gene's germline CDR1 is SGHNT and CDR2 YYREEE (reference sequence). This CDR3 has 15 residues. CDR3 protein: CASSFRTGSGNTIYF. In nucleotides, the CDR3 is TGTGCCAGCAGCTTCCGGACAGGGTCGGGAAACACCATATATTTT.

This chain connects TRBV6-5 to TRBJ2-3; tentatively, D is TRBD1 (5 bases). The germline V gene has CDR1 MNHEY and CDR2 SVGAGI. The CDR3 contains 16 residues. The ends were cut back, 0 bases at V and 2 bases at J, with 12 bases in the middle. The CDR3 DNA is TGTGCCAGCAGTTACTCGGACACACTCCCCACAGATACGCAGTATTTT. It translates to CASSYSDTLPTDTQYF.

The chain carries TRBV19 and TRBJ1-3; D is ambiguous. The V gene lost 7 bases and the J gene lost 0 bases, with 10 bases spanning the gap. The CDR3 contains 14 residues. Germline V gene data show CDR1 as LNHDA and CDR2 as SQIVND (reference sequence). This chain's CDR3 is CASTLTYSGNTIYF. The CDR3, as DNA: TGTGCCAGTACCTTAACATACTCTGGAAACACCATATATTTT.

The chain couples TRBV13 to TRBJ2-5; D remains ambiguous. V was pared by 4 bases and J by 1 base, with 7 bases between. Germline CDR1 and CDR2: PRHDT and FYEKMQ (reference sequence). The CDR3 is 13 residues long. In DNA form, the CDR3 reads TGTGCCAGCAGCTCCCGAGCCCAAGAGACCCAGTACTTC. The encoded protein is CASSSRAQETQYF.

V and J are TRBV28 and TRBJ2-1, with TRBD1 matching 7 bases. Germline V lookup: CDR1 MDHEN, CDR2 SYDVKM. CDR3 length equals 18 residues. The V and J ends lost 5 bases and 2 bases, in that order; junction bases with no gene match: 15. DNA for the CDR3: TGTGCCAGCAGTCATTTTCCCCCCAGGGGGAAAACCTACAATGAGCAGTTCTTC. Its protein product is CASSHFPPRGKTYNEQFF.

This clone was counted a few times. V is TRBV27 and J is TRBJ2-7; the D gene is possibly TRBD2 (6 bases). Trimming pared 7 bases from V and 2 bases from J, leaving 21 bases between. CDR3 size: 16 residues. Per germline, CDR1 MNHEY and CDR2 SMNVEV (reference sequence). The CDR3 loop is CASTPGGADSAYEQYF. In DNA, the CDR3 is TGTGCCAGCACCCCCGGAGGGGCAGATTCAGCCTACGAGCAGTACTTC.

The chain uses TRBV28 and TRBJ1-1, with D unresolved. The CDR3 extends over 14 amino acids. Germline CDR1 is MDHEN and CDR2 is SYDVKM. Trimming shortened V by 4 bases and J by 1 base, and 10 bases separated the two germline ends. CDR3 amino acids: CASSWSTGNTEAFF. CDR3 bases: TGTGCCAGCAGTTGGTCCACGGGGAACACTGAAGCTTTCTTT.

The rearrangement joins TRBV6-5 to TRBJ1-2, with D perhaps matching TRBD1 (6 bases). The V and J ends lost 4 bases and 4 bases respectively, with 7 bases between them. Germline V gene sequence: CDR1 MNHEY, CDR2 SVGAGI. The CDR3 loop spans 12 amino acids. The DNA of the CDR3 is TGTGCCAGCAGTTTAGGGGGCTATGGCTACACCTTC. It specifies CASSLGGYGYTF.

The chain is built from TRBV28 and TRBJ2-7; D perhaps matches TRBD1 (5 bases). CDR1 MDHEN and CDR2 SYDVKM come from the germline V gene. V lost 7 bases, J lost 1 base, and 14 bases lay in between. The CDR3 covers 14 residues. DNA of the CDR3: TGTGCCAGCACTTCCCCCAGGGTTTCCTACGAGCAGTACTTC. It translates to CASTSPRVSYEQYF.

The rearrangement joins TRBV7-9 to TRBJ1-2, with no clear D. The CDR3 has 13 amino acids. Looked up from germline, CDR1 is SEHNR and CDR2 is FQNEAQ (reference sequence). V was shortened by 5 bases and J by 8 bases, with 15 bases between the two germline ends. Written as DNA, the CDR3 is TGTGCCAGCAGCCTACCCTCAGGAGGCGGCTACACCTTC. Its protein product is CASSLPSGGGYTF.

Concerning this clone: The sample holds other DNA sequences that translate to the same CDR3. The chain carries TRBV6-5 and TRBJ1-2; 9 nucleotides align to TRBD1. This CDR3 region has 13 residues. Germline values: CDR1 MNHEY, CDR2 SVGAGI. Trimming removed 5 bases from V and 7 bases from J; junction bases left unmatched: 5. The CDR3 loop reads CASSRTGGGGYTF. The CDR3 bases are TGTGCCAGCAGTCGAACAGGGGGCGGTGGCTACACCTTC.

This chain joins TRBV30 and TRBJ2-1, with TRBD2 identical over 7 bases. CDR3 length equals 15 residues. Trimming took 0 bases from V and 5 from J; bases not matched to a gene: 7. Germline V CDR1 and CDR2: GTSNPN, SVGIG (reference sequence). The CDR3 loop is CAWSVLAGFNNEQFF. The CDR3 DNA reads as TGTGCCTGGAGTGTATTAGCGGGCTTTAACAATGAGCAGTTCTTC.

This chain uses TRBV19 with TRBJ1-2; 9 bases line up with TRBD1. The germline V gene has CDR1 LNHDA and CDR2 SQIVND (reference sequence). The CDR3 is 11 amino acids. Trimming cost V 9 bases and J 9 bases; bases outside gene matches: 5. The CDR3 DNA sequence: TGTGCCAGCGGACAGGGGAGTCGCTACACCTTC. Translating it yields CASGQGSRYTF.

The chain is built from TRBV13 and TRBJ1-1; no firm D call. Trimming removed 0 bases at V and 11 bases at J, with 16 bases between. CDR3 size: 14 residues. The V gene's germline CDR1 is PRHDT and CDR2 FYEKMQ (reference sequence). The CDR3 spells CASSLGLVGVEAFF. In DNA form, the CDR3 reads TGTGCCAGCAGCTTAGGCTTGGTCGGGGTTGAGGCTTTCTTT.

This sequence joins TRBV6-6 and TRBJ1-1; no reliable D call. V lost 0 bases and J lost 0, with 8 bases in between. Per the germline V gene, CDR1 is MNHNY and CDR2 is SVGAGI (reference sequence). The length of the CDR3 is 15 residues. CDR3 sequence reads: CASSYSAELNTEAFF. Here the CDR3 DNA reads TGTGCCAGCAGTTACTCTGCAGAACTGAACACTGAAGCTTTCTTT.

The chain has TRBV30 and TRBJ1-1; 7 nucleotides agree with TRBD1. Per germline, CDR1 GTSNPN and CDR2 SVGIG (reference sequence). CDR3 size: 13 residues. With V trimmed by 8 bases and J by 4 bases, 10 bases remained unmatched. This chain's CDR3 is CAQRLTGVTEAFF. DNA for the CDR3: TGTGCCCAAAGATTAACAGGGGTCACTGAAGCTTTCTTT.